These T cell receptor beta chains were read from a single sample in a study of beta chain features in type 1 diabetes. The repertoire was sequenced with immunoSEQ multiplex PCR; TCRdb's copy has only in-frame clones and lacks some. The sample includes roughly 300,000 clones, 6.5% to 10% of them seen just once. The sequencing input was central memory CD4+ T cells from blood. The receptors were gathered from a woman aged 18-30 years in good health. Each CDR3 is given with its conserved first and last residue. A D gene is named only where the DNA matches it firmly. Clone size appears in some rows only: once, few, many, or a class for an expanded clone.

V	D	size	J	CDR3	DNA
TRBV4-1	.	few	TRBJ2-7	CASSQDGRLAEQYF	TGCGCCAGCAGCCAAGATGGGAGATTGGCCGAGCAGTACTTC
TRBV29-1	.	.	TRBJ2-3	CSVGVDLGAGTQYF	TGCAGCGTTGGGGTGGACCTCGGGGCAGGTACGCAGTATTTT
TRBV28	TRBD2	.	TRBJ2-3	CASSFLRLRERTDTQYF	TGTGCCAGCAGTTTCCTCCGCCTGCGGGAGCGGACAGATACGCAGTATTTT
TRBV5-4	.	few	TRBJ2-7	CASSKSRDNSYEQYF	TGTGCCAGCAGCAAGTCACGGGACAACTCCTACGAGCAGTACTTC
TRBV15	.	.	TRBJ2-1	CATSRDRERGQFF	TGTGCCACCAGCAGAGATCGGGAGCGAGGGCAGTTCTTC
TRBV6-6	.	few	TRBJ2-2	CASRLDANTGELFF	TGTGCCAGCAGACTAGATGCGAACACCGGGGAGCTGTTTTTT
TRBV7-8	TRBD1	.	TRBJ1-5	CASSRGQENQPQHF	TGTGCCAGCAGCAGAGGACAGGAAAATCAGCCCCAGCATTTT
TRBV5-1	TRBD2	few	TRBJ2-1	CASSLAGGRAYNEQFF	TGCGCCAGCAGCTTGGCCGGGGGGAGAGCTTACAATGAGCAGTTCTTC
TRBV12-2	.	few	TRBJ2-5	CASRLAVTDSQETQYF	TGTGCAAGTCGCTTAGCGGTTACGGACAGCCAAGAGACCCAGTACTTC
TRBV7-2	TRBD2	few	TRBJ2-3	CASSAGSGSDTQYF	TGTGCCAGCAGCGCCGGTAGCGGGTCGGATACGCAGTATTTT
TRBV5-1	TRBD1	.	TRBJ2-5	CASSLAGGDGETQYF	TGCGCCAGCAGCTTGGCAGGGGGCGACGGCGAGACCCAGTACTTC
TRBV2	.	many	TRBJ2-5	CASSAVPETQYF	TGTGCCAGCAGTGCGGTGCCGGAGACCCAGTACTTC
TRBV28	TRBD2	.	TRBJ2-5	CASSLSAGGRGKTQYF	TGTGCCAGCAGTTTATCCGCCGGCGGGAGGGGAAAGACCCAGTACTTC
TRBV4-2	TRBD2	.	TRBJ2-2	CASRWSGTAGELFF	TGTGCCAGCAGATGGAGCGGGACCGCCGGGGAGCTGTTTTTT
TRBV27	TRBD2	.	TRBJ2-7	CASGGVYSYEQYF	TGTGCCAGCGGGGGGGTCTACTCCTACGAGCAGTACTTC
TRBV10-2	TRBD2	few	TRBJ2-7	CASSDPTSGSSYEQYF	TGCGCCAGCAGTGACCCGACTAGCGGGAGCTCCTACGAGCAGTACTTC
TRBV5-1	TRBD1	few	TRBJ2-7	CASSFNGQGDVGEQYF	TGCGCCAGCAGCTTCAACGGACAGGGGGACGTTGGCGAGCAGTACTTC